A single sample is the source of the 6 T cell receptor beta chains below, sequenced in a study of Ad26.COV2.S vaccination and SARS-CoV-2 variants (dated by TCRdb to about 2021). Library construction relied on the immunoSEQ multiplex PCR assay. TCRdb re-hosts the immuneACCESS table, in-frame sequences only. Its copies lack some clones; in the studies checked, an unresolved V gene accounts for under half of them, and the cause for the rest is not known. For this sample the table gives approximately 300,000 clones, of which roughly 84% were detected only once. The ten top clones hold 1.9% of the sample. What this sample's treatment or condition label stands for: about 20 received Ad26.COV2.S at low or high dose, single or two shots; several received placebo; per-sample allocation not given. For vaccine and placebo recipients, repertoires were sequenced using samples collected on day 63 after the first injection.

The source material was peripheral blood, sampled in a trial of Ad26.COV2.S vaccine versus placebo. Receptors originate from a person between 18 and 60 years old who received the Ad26.COV2.S COVID-19 vaccine or a placebo.

This chain uses TRBV7-2 with TRBJ2-5, with a possible D match to TRBD2 (5 bases). The ends were cut back, 3 bases at V and 3 bases at J, with 11 bases in the middle. Germline V CDR1 and CDR2: SGHTA, FQGNSA. CDR3 length equals 14 residues. The CDR3 sequence is CASSLRALKETQYF. In nucleotides, the CDR3 is TGTGCCAGCAGCTTGAGGGCATTGAAAGAGACCCAGTACTTC.

The chain recombines TRBV5-1 with TRBJ2-3; 7 positions match TRBD2. CDR3 length: 15 residues. Per germline, CDR1 SGHRS and CDR2 YFSETQ. The junction had 5 bases not matched to a gene; V was cut back by 2 bases and J by 2 bases. The CDR3 nucleotides are TGCGCCAGCAGCTTTACCCTAGCGGACACAGATACGCAGTATTTT. It translates to CASSFTLADTDTQYF.

The rearrangement joins TRBV18 to TRBJ1-3; D is ambiguous. V was cut by 0 bases and J by 0 bases, with 6 bases left in between. Germline V lookup: CDR1 KGHSH, CDR2 LQKENI. The CDR3 is 15 amino acids. CDR3 in amino acids: CASSPPSSSGNTIYF. The CDR3 DNA is TGTGCCAGCTCACCACCGTCGAGCTCTGGAAACACCATATATTTT.

V gene TRBV7-2 combines with J gene TRBJ1-1; D might be TRBD1 (5 bases). V was trimmed by 1 base and J by 6 bases, leaving 15 bases between them. The CDR3 loop spans 15 amino acids. Germline V gene lookup returns CDR1 SGHTA and CDR2 FQGNSA. The CDR3 DNA sequence: TGTGCCAGCAGCTTAGAGATCCAGGGCATAGCTGAAGCTTTCTTT. Encoded protein: CASSLEIQGIAEAFF.

The genes are TRBV12-3 or TRBV12-4 and TRBJ2-5; 9 bases are a match to TRBD1. J lost 1 base, V lost 6 bases, and 0 bases had no gene match. The CDR3 loop spans 13 amino acids. The chain's CDR3 is CASRTGGQETQYF. CDR3 sequence (DNA): TGTGCCAGCAGGACAGGGGGCCAAGAGACCCAGTACTTC.

The CDR3 region is CASSQDLGVWDIQYF. As DNA, the CDR3 is TGTGCCAGCAGCCAAGATCTTGGGGTTTGGGACATTCAGTACTTC. This chain uses TRBV3-1 (or the pseudogene TRBV3-2) with TRBJ2-4; D is undetermined. Germline V gene sequence: CDR1 LGHDT, CDR2 YNNKEL (reference sequence). This CDR3 contains 15 residues. The V and J ends lost 0 bases and 8 bases respectively, with 14 bases between them.